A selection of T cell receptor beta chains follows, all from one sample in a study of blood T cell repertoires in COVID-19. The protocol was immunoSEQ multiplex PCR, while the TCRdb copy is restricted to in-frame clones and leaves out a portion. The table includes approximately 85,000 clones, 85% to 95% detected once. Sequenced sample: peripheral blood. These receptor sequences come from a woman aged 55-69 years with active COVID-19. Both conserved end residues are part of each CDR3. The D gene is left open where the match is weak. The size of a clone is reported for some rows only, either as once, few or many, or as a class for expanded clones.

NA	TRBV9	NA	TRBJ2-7	TGTGCCAGCAGCGTAGGGGGGACTGGGGTCTACGAGCAGTACTTC	CASSVGGTGVYEQYF
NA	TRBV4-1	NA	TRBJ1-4	TGCGCCAGCAGCCCCGTGGGCAGGGTGGCTAATGAAAAACTGTTTTTT	CASSPVGRVANEKLFF
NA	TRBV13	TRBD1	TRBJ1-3	TGTGCCAGCAGCCAGACAGGGACTGGAAACACCATATATTTT	CASSQTGTGNTIYF
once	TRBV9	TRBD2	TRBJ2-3	TGTGCCTCCTGCCCGACTAGCGGGAGCGGCACAGATACGCAGTATTTT	CASCPTSGSGTDTQYF
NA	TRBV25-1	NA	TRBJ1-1	TGTGCCAGCAGTGATAACTCCGGGACAAAGGCTTTCTTT	CASSDNSGTKAFF
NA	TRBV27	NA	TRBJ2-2	TGTGCCAGCAGTTTAGTGGACTTCACCGGGGAGCTGTTTTTT	CASSLVDFTGELFF
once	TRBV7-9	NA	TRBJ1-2	TGTGCCAGCAGCCCGACTAAGGGGGGGGAAAATTATGGCTACACCTTC	CASSPTKGGENYGYTF
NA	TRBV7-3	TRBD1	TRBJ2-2	TGTGCCAGCAGCTCGACAGGGATCGACACCGGGGAGCTGTTTTTT	CASSSTGIDTGELFF
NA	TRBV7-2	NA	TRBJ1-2	TGTGCCAGCAGCTTAATGGGTCCTACAGAAACGCTCGGAGGCTACACCTTC	CASSLMGPTETLGGYTF
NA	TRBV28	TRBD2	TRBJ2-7	TGTGCCAGCAGTTCACTAGCGGACGCCACCTACGAGCAGTACTTC	CASSSLADATYEQYF
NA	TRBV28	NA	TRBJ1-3	TGTGCCAGCACCCTGGAGCGGAGCTCTGGAAACACCATATATTTT	CASTLERSSGNTIYF
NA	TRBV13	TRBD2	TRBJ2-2	TGTGCCAGCAGATCCCTCCCTAGCGGGGTATACACCGGGGAGCTGTTTTTT	CASRSLPSGVYTGELFF
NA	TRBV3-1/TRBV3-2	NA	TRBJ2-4	TGTGCCAGCAGCCAAGCAGGGTTGGCGCCCAAAAACATTCAGTACTTC	CASSQAGLAPKNIQYF
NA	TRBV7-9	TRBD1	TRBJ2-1	TGTGCCAGCAGCCGACGAAGGACAGGCCCCTTGCCAGCCTACAATGAGCAGTTCTTC	CASSRRRTGPLPAYNEQFF
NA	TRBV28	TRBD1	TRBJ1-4	TGTGCCAGCAGGGACAGGGGAGACGAAAAACTGTTTTTT	CASRDRGDEKLFF
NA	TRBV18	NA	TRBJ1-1	TGTGCCAGCTCACCGTTGCAAACAGGACCTAACACTGAAGCTTTCTTT	CASSPLQTGPNTEAFF
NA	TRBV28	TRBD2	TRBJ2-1	TGTGCCAGCAGTTCCATAGGACTAGCGGGTTACAATGAGCAGTTCTTC	CASSSIGLAGYNEQFF
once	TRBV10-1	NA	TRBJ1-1	TGCGCCAGCAGTGTAGGGGCGAAATCTGAAGCTTTCTTT	CASSVGAKSEAFF
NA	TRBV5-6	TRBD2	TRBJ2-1	TGCGGGACTAGCGGGAGTCGAGTCTACAATGAGCAGTTCTTC	CGTSGSRVYNEQFF
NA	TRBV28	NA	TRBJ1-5	TGTGCCAGCAGTTCATCACAGGGATTAGATCAGCCCCAGCATTTT	CASSSSQGLDQPQHF
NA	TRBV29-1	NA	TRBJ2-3	TGCAGCGTTGTAGATCTGATAGGTCAGGGTCATACTACGCAGTATTTT	CSVVDLIGQGHTTQYF
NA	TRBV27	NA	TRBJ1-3	TGTGCCAGCAGTTTGTCAGGGTCCGGAAACACCATATATTTT	CASSLSGSGNTIYF
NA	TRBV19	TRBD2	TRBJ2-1	TGTGCCAGTAGTTTCCTAGCGGCCCTCTCCTACAATGAGCAGTTCTTC	CASSFLAALSYNEQFF
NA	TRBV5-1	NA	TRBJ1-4	TGCGCCAGCAGCTTAGAACGGAATGAAAAACTGTTTTTT	CASSLERNEKLFF
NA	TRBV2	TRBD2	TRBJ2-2	TGTGCCAGCAGCAGACTAGCGGGGAAGGCCGGGGAGCTGTTTTTT	CASSRLAGKAGELFF
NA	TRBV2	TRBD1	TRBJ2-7	TGTGCCAGCAGTGAGGGACAGGATTCCGAGCAGTACTTC	CASSEGQDSEQYF
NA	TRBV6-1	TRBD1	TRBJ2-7	TGTGCCAGCAGTGATACAGGGGCCTACGAGCAGTACTTC	CASSDTGAYEQYF
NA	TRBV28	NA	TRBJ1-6	TGTGCCAGCAGTTTCGGCGGATCACCCCTCCACTTT	CASSFGGSPLHF
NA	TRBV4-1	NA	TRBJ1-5	TGCGCCAGCAGCTGGACGGGGTATAGCAATCAGCCCCAGCATTTT	CASSWTGYSNQPQHF
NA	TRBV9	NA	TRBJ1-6	TGTGCCAGCAGCGCCCAGGGCCATAATTCACCCCTCCACTTT	CASSAQGHNSPLHF
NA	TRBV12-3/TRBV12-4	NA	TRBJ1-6	TGTGCCAGCAGTTTACAGAATTCACCCCTCCACTTT	CASSLQNSPLHF
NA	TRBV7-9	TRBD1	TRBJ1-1	TGTGCCAGCACCTCCGGGACAGGGGAATTCACTGAAGCTTTCTTT	CASTSGTGEFTEAFF
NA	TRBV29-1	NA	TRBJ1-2	TGCAGCGTTGGTCAGGCGACGAACTATGGCTACACCTTC	CSVGQATNYGYTF
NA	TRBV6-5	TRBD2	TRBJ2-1	TGTGCCAGCACCAACATAGCGGGGGCCTACAATGAGCAGTTCTTC	CASTNIAGAYNEQFF
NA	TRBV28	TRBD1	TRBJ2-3	TGTGCCAGCAGTACACAGGGGAATACGCAGTATTTT	CASSTQGNTQYF
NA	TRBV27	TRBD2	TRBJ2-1	TGTGCCAGCAGTTTATTGGGGGACTATTACAATGAGCAGTTCTTC	CASSLLGDYYNEQFF
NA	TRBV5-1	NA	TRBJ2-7	TGCGCCAGCAGTTCGGACAAGACCTACGAGCAGTACTTC	CASSSDKTYEQYF
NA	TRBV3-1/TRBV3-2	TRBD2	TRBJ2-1	TGTGCCAGCAGCCAAGGTTCCGGGACTAGCGGGAAGGGGCAGTTCTTC	CASSQGSGTSGKGQFF
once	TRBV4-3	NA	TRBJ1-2	TGCGCCAGCAGCCAAGATTTCGGGGGTCGAGCCGGTGGCTACACCTTC	CASSQDFGGRAGGYTF